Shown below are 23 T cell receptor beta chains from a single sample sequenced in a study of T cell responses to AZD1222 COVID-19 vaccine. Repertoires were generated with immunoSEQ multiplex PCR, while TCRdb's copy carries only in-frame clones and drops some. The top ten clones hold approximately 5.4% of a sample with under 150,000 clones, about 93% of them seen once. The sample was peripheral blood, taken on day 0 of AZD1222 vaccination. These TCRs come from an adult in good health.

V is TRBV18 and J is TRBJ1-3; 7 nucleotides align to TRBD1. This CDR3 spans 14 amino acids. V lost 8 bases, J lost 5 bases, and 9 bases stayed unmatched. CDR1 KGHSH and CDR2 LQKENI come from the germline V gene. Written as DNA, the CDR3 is TGTGCCAGCACTGAAGGACAGGTCCGAAACACCATATATTTT. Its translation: CASTEGQVRNTIYF.

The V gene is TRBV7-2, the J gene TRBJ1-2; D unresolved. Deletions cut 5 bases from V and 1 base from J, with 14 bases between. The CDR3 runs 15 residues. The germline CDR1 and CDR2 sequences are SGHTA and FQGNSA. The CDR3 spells CASSPTRRHNYGYTF. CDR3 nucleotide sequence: TGTGCCAGCAGCCCCACCCGGAGACATAACTATGGCTACACCTTC.

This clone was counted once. CDR3 bases: TGTGCCTGGAGTGTCCCAGGGGGCATCTATGGCTACACCTTC. Protein sequence: CAWSVPGGIYGYTF. This chain uses TRBV30 with TRBJ1-2, with 8 bases lining up with TRBD1. The germline gives CDR1 GTSNPN, CDR2 SVGIG (reference sequence). The CDR3 covers 14 residues. J gave up 4 bases and V 0 bases, and 4 bases lay outside the gene matches.

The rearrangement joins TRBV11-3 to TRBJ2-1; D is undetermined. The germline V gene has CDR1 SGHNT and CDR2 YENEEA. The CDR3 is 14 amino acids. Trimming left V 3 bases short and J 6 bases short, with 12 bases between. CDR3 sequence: CASSFLTTSNEQFF. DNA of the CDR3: TGTGCCAGCAGCTTTTTAACTACGAGCAATGAGCAGTTCTTC.

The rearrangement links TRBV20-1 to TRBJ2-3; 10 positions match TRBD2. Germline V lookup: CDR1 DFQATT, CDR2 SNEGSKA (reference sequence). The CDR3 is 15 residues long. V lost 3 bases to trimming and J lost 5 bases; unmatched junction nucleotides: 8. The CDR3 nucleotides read TGCAGTGCTAGTTCTAGCGGGAGTTGGGGAGATACGCAGTATTTT. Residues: CSASSSGSWGDTQYF.

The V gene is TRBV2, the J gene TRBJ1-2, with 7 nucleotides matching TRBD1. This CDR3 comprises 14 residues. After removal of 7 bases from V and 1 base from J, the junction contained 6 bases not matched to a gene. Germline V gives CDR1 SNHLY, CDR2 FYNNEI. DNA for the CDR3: TGTGCCAGCAACGGCCAGGGGGGTAACTATGGCTACACCTTC. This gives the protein CASNGQGGNYGYTF.

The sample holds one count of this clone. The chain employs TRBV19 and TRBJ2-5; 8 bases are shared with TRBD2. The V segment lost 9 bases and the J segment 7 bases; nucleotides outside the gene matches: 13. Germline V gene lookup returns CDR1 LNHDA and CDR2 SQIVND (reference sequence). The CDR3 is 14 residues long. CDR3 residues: CASRPGLEAVTQYF. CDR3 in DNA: TGTGCCAGCCGCCCGGGACTAGAAGCAGTGACCCAGTACTTC.

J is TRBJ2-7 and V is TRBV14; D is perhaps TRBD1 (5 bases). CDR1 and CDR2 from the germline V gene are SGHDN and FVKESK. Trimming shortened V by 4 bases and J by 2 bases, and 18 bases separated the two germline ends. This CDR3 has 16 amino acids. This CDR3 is CASSPIQGARAYEQYF. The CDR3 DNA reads TGTGCCAGCAGCCCCATCCAGGGTGCAAGAGCCTACGAGCAGTACTTC.

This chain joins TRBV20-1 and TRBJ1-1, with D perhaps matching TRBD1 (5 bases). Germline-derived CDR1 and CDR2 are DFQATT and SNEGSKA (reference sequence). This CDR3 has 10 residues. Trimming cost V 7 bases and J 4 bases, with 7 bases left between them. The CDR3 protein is CSGGFTEAFF. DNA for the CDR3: TGCAGTGGGGGCTTCACTGAAGCTTTCTTT.

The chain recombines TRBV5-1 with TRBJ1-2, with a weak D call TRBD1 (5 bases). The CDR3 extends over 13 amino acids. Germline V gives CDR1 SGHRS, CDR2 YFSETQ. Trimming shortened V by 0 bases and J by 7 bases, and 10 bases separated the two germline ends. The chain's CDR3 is CASSLEGTAGYTF. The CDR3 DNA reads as TGCGCCAGCAGCTTGGAAGGGACTGCTGGCTACACCTTC.

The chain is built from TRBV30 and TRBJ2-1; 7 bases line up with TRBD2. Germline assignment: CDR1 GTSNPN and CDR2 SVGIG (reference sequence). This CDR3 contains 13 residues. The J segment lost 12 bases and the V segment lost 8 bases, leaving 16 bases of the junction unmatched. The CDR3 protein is CAGSAGSLTGQFF. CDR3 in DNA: TGTGCCGGATCAGCGGGGTCCTTAACGGGGCAGTTCTTC. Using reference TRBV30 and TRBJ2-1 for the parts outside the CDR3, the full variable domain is SQTIHQWPATLVQPVGSPLSLECTVEGTSNPNLYWYRQAAGRGLQLLFYSVGIGQISSEVPQNLSASRPQDRQFILSSKKLLLSDSGFYLCAGSAGSLTGQFFGPGTRLTVL.

This chain's CDR3 is CASSFEGGGVRVANYGYTF. The CDR3 DNA reads TGTGCCAGCAGCTTTGAGGGAGGGGGAGTCCGGGTAGCTAACTATGGCTACACCTTC. The chain combines TRBV5-4 with TRBJ1-2, with D possibly matching TRBD1 (6 bases). Trimming took 2 bases from V and 0 from J, leaving 23 bases between them. CDR1 and CDR2 (germline): SGHNT, YYREEE (reference sequence). The CDR3 is 19 residues long.

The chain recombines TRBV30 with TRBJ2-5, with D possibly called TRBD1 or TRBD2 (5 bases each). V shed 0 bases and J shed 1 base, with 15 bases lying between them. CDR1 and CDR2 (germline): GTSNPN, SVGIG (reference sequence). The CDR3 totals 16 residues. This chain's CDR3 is CAWSVPGPLVQETQYF. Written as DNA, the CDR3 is TGTGCCTGGAGTGTACCGGGACCGCTTGTCCAAGAGACCCAGTACTTC.

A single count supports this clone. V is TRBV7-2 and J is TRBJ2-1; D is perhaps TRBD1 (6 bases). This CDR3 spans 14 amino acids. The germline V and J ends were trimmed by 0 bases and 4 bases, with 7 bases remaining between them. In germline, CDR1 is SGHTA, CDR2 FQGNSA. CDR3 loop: CASSLAGAYNEQFF. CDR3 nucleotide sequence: TGTGCCAGCAGCTTAGCGGGGGCGTACAATGAGCAGTTCTTC.

The CDR3 here is CASSLGYGTNYGYTF. CDR3 coding DNA: TGTGCCAGCAGTTTAGGGTATGGCACCAACTATGGCTACACCTTC. The J gene is TRBJ1-2, the V gene TRBV27, with D unclear. CDR1 MNHEY and CDR2 SMNVEV come from the germline V gene (reference sequence). The CDR3 consists of 15 residues. V shed 2 bases and J shed 2 bases, with 12 bases lying between them.

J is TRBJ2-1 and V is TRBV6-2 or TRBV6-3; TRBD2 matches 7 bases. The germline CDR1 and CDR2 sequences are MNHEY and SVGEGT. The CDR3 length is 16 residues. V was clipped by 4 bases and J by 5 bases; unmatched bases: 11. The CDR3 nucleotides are TGTGCCAGCAGTTGGCTAGCGGAGGCCGGGCACAATGAGCAGTTCTTC. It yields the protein CASSWLAEAGHNEQFF.

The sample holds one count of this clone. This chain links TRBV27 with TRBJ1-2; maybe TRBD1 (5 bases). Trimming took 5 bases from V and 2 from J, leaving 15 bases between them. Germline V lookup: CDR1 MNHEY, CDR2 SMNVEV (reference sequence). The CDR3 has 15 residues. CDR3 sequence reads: CASSRGVGANYGYTF. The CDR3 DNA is TGTGCCAGCAGTCGGGGCGTAGGGGCCAACTATGGCTACACCTTC.

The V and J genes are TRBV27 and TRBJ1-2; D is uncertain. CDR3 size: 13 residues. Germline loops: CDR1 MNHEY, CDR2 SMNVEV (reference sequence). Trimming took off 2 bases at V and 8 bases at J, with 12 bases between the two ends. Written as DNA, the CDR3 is TGTGCCAGCAGTTTACAAGGATCAGGCGGCTACACCTTC. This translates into CASSLQGSGGYTF.

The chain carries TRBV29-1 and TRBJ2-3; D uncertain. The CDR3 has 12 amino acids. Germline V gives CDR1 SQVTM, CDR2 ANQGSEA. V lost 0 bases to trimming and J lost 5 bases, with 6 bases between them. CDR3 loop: CSVEEVGDTQYF. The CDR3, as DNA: TGCAGCGTTGAAGAAGTGGGAGATACGCAGTATTTT.

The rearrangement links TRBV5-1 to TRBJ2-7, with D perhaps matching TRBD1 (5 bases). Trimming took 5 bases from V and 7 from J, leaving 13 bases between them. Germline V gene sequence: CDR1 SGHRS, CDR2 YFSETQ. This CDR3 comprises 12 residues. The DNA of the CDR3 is TGCGCCAGCAGTAGTCCAGGGAATGAGCAGTACTTC. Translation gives CASSSPGNEQYF.

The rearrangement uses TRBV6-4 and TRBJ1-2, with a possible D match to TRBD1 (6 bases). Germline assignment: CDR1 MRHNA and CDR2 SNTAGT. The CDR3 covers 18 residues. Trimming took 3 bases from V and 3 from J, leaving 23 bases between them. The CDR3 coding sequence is TGTGCCAGCAGTGAACCCGGGGGCAGGGTTGGGAGTGACTATGGCTACACCTTC. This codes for CASSEPGGRVGSDYGYTF.

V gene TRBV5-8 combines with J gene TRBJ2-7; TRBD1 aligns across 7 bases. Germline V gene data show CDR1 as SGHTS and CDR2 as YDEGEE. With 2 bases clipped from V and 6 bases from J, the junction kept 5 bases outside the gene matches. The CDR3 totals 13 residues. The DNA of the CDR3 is TGTGCCAGCAGCTTTACAGGGGTCGGCGAGCAGTACTTC. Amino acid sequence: CASSFTGVGEQYF.

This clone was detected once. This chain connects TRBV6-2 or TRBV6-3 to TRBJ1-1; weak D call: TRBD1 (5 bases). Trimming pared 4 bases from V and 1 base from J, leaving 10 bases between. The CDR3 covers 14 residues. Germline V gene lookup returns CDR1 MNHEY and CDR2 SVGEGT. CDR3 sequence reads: CASSSVGGNTEAFF. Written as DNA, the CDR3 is TGTGCCAGCAGTTCTGTTGGGGGGAACACTGAAGCTTTCTTT.